A selection of T cell receptor beta chains follows, all from one sample in a study of blood T cell repertoires in COVID-19. The repertoire was sequenced with immunoSEQ multiplex PCR; TCRdb's copy has only in-frame clones and lacks some. Counted here are under 150,000 clones, over 65% occurring once; the ten biggest clones make up approximately 8.1%. Sample: peripheral blood. The origin of the receptors is a woman aged 40-49 years with acute or convalescent COVID-19. Each CDR3 is given with its conserved first and last residue. The D gene is left open where the match is weak. The listing skips clone size in some rows; elsewhere it reads once, few, many or a size class.

d_call	v_call	j_call	clone_size	cdr3_nt	cdr3_aa
-	TRBV21-1	TRBJ2-7	-	TGTGCCAGCAGCAAAGAAGGGGACAGGGACTACGAGCAGTACTTC	CASSKEGDRDYEQYF
-	TRBV27	TRBJ1-3	-	TGTGCCAGCAGGAGACTGACCTCTGGAAACACCATATATTTT	CASRRLTSGNTIYF
-	TRBV27	TRBJ1-5	-	TGTGCCAGCAGTTTCGGCGGAAGTTACAATCAGCCCCAGCATTTT	CASSFGGSYNQPQHF
TRBD1	TRBV25-1	TRBJ2-2	-	TGTGCCAGCAGTGACGTCAGGGGGCACACCGGGGAGCTGTTTTTT	CASSDVRGHTGELFF
TRBD1	TRBV6-5	TRBJ1-2	-	TGTGCCAGCAGCAGACAGGGCTTTGGTGGCTACACCTTC	CASSRQGFGGYTF
-	TRBV6-4	TRBJ2-2	once	TGTGCCAGCAGTATACAGGGCTACACCGGGGAGCTGTTTTTT	CASSIQGYTGELFF
-	TRBV12-5	TRBJ2-1	-	TGTGCTAGTTATCGGGGGTCGGACAATTACAATGAGCAGTTCTTC	CASYRGSDNYNEQFF
TRBD1	TRBV10-3	TRBJ2-4	-	TGTGCCATCAGTGATGATGTAGGGACAGGGCACGGAAACATTCAGTACTTC	CAISDDVGTGHGNIQYF
-	TRBV7-2	TRBJ1-2	-	TGTGCCAGCAGCTTTATGAGGGCGGACTATGGCTACACCTTC	CASSFMRADYGYTF
-	TRBV7-3	TRBJ1-1	few	TGTGCCAGCAGCTTAAATGGGCGGAACACTGAAGCTTTCTTT	CASSLNGRNTEAFF
TRBD1	TRBV7-2	TRBJ2-7	-	TGTGCCAGCAGTCGAATCGGACAGGGGACGTACGAGCAGTACTTC	CASSRIGQGTYEQYF
TRBD1	TRBV6-6	TRBJ1-4	-	TGTGCCAGCAGCCCCATGCCGGGACAGGGTAATGAAAAACTGTTTTTT	CASSPMPGQGNEKLFF
-	TRBV19	TRBJ2-7	-	TGTGCCAGTAGTATATTCCCAGGGTATTTATACGAGCAGTACTTC	CASSIFPGYLYEQYF
TRBD1	TRBV2	TRBJ1-2	few	TGTGCCAGCCGGGACAGGGGTTTCGGGTACACCTTC	CASRDRGFGYTF
-	TRBV9	TRBJ2-7	-	TGTGCCAGCAGCGTAGGGGCAGGGGAGGGGATGTACGAGCAGTACTTC	CASSVGAGEGMYEQYF
-	TRBV6-2/TRBV6-3	TRBJ2-7	few	TGTGCCAGCAGTGTGAGCTCCTACGAGCAGTACTTC	CASSVSSYEQYF
-	TRBV7-3	TRBJ2-2	-	TGTGCCAGCAGCTTACGTGAGAGAACGGGGGAGCTGTTTTTT	CASSLRERTGELFF
TRBD1	TRBV7-9	TRBJ1-2	-	TGTGCCAGCAGCTTAGAAGCTATGGGACAGGCCAGGGGCTACACCTTC	CASSLEAMGQARGYTF
TRBD1	TRBV20-1	TRBJ2-7	-	TGCAGTGCTAGTGGGACAGGGTCCCCTCAAGAGCAGTACTTC	CSASGTGSPQEQYF
TRBD2	TRBV10-3	TRBJ2-2	-	TGTGCCACCAAAGGGACTAGCGGGGGGGCTGCCACCGGGGAGCTGTTTTTT	CATKGTSGGAATGELFF
-	TRBV9	TRBJ2-1	-	TGTGCCAGCAGCGTGAGGTTGTCGGACGAGGGGCAGTTCTTC	CASSVRLSDEGQFF
TRBD2	TRBV6-2/TRBV6-3	TRBJ2-5	few	TGTGCCAGCAGTCCACGCCTAGCGGGGGGGCCAGAGACCCAGTACTTC	CASSPRLAGGPETQYF
TRBD2	TRBV6-2/TRBV6-3	TRBJ2-5	-	TGTGCCAGCCGTTTTAGTACTAGCGGGGCCTTCCGGGAGACCCAGTACTTC	CASRFSTSGAFRETQYF
TRBD2	TRBV6-2/TRBV6-3	TRBJ2-3	-	TGTGCCAGCAGTTACTCGTCCGCGGGGGGGCTTGTTACGCAGTATTTT	CASSYSSAGGLVTQYF
TRBD1	TRBV2	TRBJ1-2	once	TGTGCCAGCAGAAAGTCTCACAACCCAGGGGGACAGCCTAACTATGGCTACACCTTC	CASRKSHNPGGQPNYGYTF
TRBD1	TRBV7-2	TRBJ2-2	-	TGTGCCAGCAGCTTAGGGGGACAGGGTAACACCGGGGAGCTGTTTTTT	CASSLGGQGNTGELFF
-	TRBV11-2	TRBJ1-1	medium-sized	TGTGCCGAGAGCCAGGGCGCCACTGAAGCTTTCTTT	CAESQGATEAFF
-	TRBV6-1	TRBJ1-2	-	TGTGCCAGCAGTGAGTGGGGCTACTATGGCTACACCTTC	CASSEWGYYGYTF
-	TRBV13	TRBJ1-6	-	TGTGCCAGCAGCTTAGGGGTGGGGGGTAATTCACCCCTCCACTTT	CASSLGVGGNSPLHF
-	TRBV7-2	TRBJ2-7	-	TGTGCCAGCAGCTTCGACTTCAACTCCTACGAGCAGTACTTC	CASSFDFNSYEQYF
TRBD1	TRBV6-5	TRBJ1-1	-	TGTGCCAGCAGAGACACAGGGGGCCCGTTCCCTGAAGCTTTCTTT	CASRDTGGPFPEAFF
TRBD1	TRBV7-2	TRBJ2-7	-	TGTGCCAGCAGCTTAAAGATTTGGGGGACAGGGGGTCTCTCCTACGAGCAGTACTTC	CASSLKIWGTGGLSYEQYF
-	TRBV5-1	TRBJ1-2	-	TGCGCCAGCAGCTTGGTAATCAGGGAAGTAGATGGCTACACCTTC	CASSLVIREVDGYTF
-	TRBV4-3	TRBJ1-1	-	TGCGCCAGCAGCCAAGGTCAGGGGTACACTGAAGCTTTCTTT	CASSQGQGYTEAFF
TRBD1	TRBV6-2/TRBV6-3	TRBJ1-4	-	TGTGCCAGCAGCCCTTCGGGACAGGGCGGTGAAAAACTGTTTTTT	CASSPSGQGGEKLFF
-	TRBV4-3	TRBJ1-5	-	TGCGCCAGCAGCCAAGATTTATCAGGGGTTCAGCCCCAGCATTTT	CASSQDLSGVQPQHF
TRBD2	TRBV5-1	TRBJ2-2	-	TGCGCCAGCAGCTTAGGACTAGCGGGGGACACCGGGGAGCTGTTTTTT	CASSLGLAGDTGELFF
-	TRBV6-4	TRBJ2-2	-	TGTGCCAGCAGTGAGGGACACACGAACACCGGGGAGCTGTTTTTT	CASSEGHTNTGELFF
TRBD2	TRBV18	TRBJ2-4	-	TGTGCCAGCTCACCCGCGGGGGTTGTCCCCAATTTCGTAGCCAAAAACATTCAGTACTTC	CASSPAGVVPNFVAKNIQYF
-	TRBV24-1	TRBJ2-7	-	TGTGCCACCAGTGATTTGCTGGACAGACAGCATTTCTCCTACGAGCAGTACTTC	CATSDLLDRQHFSYEQYF
-	TRBV5-1	TRBJ2-2	-	TGCGCCAGCAGCCCCAAGCCCAACACCGGGGAGCTGTTTTTT	CASSPKPNTGELFF
TRBD1	TRBV12-3/TRBV12-4	TRBJ1-4	-	TGTGCCAGCAGGGGACAGGGGGTAGAAAAACTGTTTTTT	CASRGQGVEKLFF
-	TRBV18	TRBJ2-7	once	TGTGCCAGCTCCCGATCCCTAGTTGGAAGCTCCTACGAGCAGTACTTC	CASSRSLVGSSYEQYF
TRBD1	TRBV6-5	TRBJ1-2	-	TGTGCCAGCAGTCGCACCGGGACAGGGTACTATGGCTACACCTTC	CASSRTGTGYYGYTF
TRBD2	TRBV18	TRBJ2-7	-	TGTGCCAGCTACCCTAGCGGGAGACCCTACGAGCAGTACTTC	CASYPSGRPYEQYF
-	TRBV18	TRBJ1-5	-	TGTGCCAGCTCAGACAGTGGGGATCAGCCCCAGCATTTT	CASSDSGDQPQHF
-	TRBV29-1	TRBJ2-5	-	TGCAGCGTTGAGATCGGGGAGACCCAGTACTTC	CSVEIGETQYF